This T cell receptor beta chain appears in the sequencing data of a study of blood T cell repertoires in COVID-19. The CDR3 extends over 13 amino acids. The germline gives CDR1 GTSNPN, CDR2 SVGIG (reference sequence). With 1 base removed from V and 0 bases from J, the gap between germline ends came to 4 bases. In the source study's methods: It was from reference gene primer amplification that nucleated cell counts were estimated. The data were produced by immunoSEQ multiplex PCR, yet TCRdb's version contains in-frame clones alone and is incomplete. V and J calls plus clone size are reproduced from that table; the DNA served to infer D and trimming. The sample contains 130,000 or so clones, about 83% of which appear only once.

The TCR sequence derives from a man older than 75 with active or convalescent COVID-19. Specimen: peripheral blood. This chain uses TRBV30 with TRBJ1-3, with unresolved D. The CDR3 region has the DNA TGTGCCTGGAGTGGAGACTCTGGAAACACCATATATTTT. Its translation is CAWSGDSGNTIYF.